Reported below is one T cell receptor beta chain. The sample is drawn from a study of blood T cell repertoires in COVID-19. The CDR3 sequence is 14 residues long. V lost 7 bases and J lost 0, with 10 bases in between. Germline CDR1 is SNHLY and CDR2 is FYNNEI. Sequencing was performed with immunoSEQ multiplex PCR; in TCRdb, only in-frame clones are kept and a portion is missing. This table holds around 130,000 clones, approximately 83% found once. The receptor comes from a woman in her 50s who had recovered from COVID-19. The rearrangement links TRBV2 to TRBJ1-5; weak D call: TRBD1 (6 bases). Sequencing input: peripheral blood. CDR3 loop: CASTGVNSNQPQHF. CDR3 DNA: TGTGCCAGCACAGGGGTGAATAGCAATCAGCCCCAGCATTTT.